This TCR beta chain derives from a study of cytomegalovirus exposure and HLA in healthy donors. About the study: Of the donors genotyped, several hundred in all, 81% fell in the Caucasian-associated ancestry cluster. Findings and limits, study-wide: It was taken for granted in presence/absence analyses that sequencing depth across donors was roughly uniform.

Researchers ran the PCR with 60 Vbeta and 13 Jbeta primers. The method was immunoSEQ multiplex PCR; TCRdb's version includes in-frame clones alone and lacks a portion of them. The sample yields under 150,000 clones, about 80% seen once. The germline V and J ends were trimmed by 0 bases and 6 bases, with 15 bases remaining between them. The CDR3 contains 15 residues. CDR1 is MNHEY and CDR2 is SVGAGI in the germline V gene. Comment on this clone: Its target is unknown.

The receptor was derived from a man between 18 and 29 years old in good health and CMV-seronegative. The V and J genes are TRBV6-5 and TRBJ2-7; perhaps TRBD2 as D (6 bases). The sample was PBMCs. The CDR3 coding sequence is TGTGCCAGCAGTTACTCGGGCCCTACTAGCTCCGAGCAGTACTTC. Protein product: CASSYSGPTSSEQYF.